This T cell receptor (beta chain) comes out of a study of shared T cell receptors in the human thymus. Generated by immunoSEQ multiplex PCR, the TCRdb table keeps only in-frame clones and is missing some. The data hold over 450,000 clones, with about 84% observed a single time. This CDR3 has 14 amino acids. This sample also belongs to another study, concerning human thymus T cells.

The receptor comes from a boy younger than two with a congenital heart defect. Input material: thymocytes. The chain links TRBV12-2 to TRBJ2-5; the table names TRBD1, a call not compared with the DNA. The J call could be wrong; TRBJ2-7 is a better fit for the DNA end. TRBV12-2 is annotated as a pseudogene. The CDR3 sequence: CASRPGQVLYEQYF. CDR3 nucleotide sequence: TGTGCAAGTCGCCCTGGACAAGTACTCTACGAGCAGTACTTC.